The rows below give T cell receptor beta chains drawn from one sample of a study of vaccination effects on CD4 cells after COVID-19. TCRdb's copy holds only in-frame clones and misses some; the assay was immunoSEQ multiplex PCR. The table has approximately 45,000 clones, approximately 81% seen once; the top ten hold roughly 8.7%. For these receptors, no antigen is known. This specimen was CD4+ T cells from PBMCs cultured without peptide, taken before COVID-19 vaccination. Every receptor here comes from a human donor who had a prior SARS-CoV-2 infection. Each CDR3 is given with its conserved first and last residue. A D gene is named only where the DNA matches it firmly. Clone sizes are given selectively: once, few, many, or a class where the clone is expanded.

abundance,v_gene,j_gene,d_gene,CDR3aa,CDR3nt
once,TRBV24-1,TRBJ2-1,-,CATSDSGRDEQFF,TGTGCCACCAGTGATAGTGGCCGGGATGAGCAGTTCTTC
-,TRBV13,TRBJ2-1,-,CASSRVRSAGVSYNEQFF,TGTGCCAGCAGCCGGGTTCGTTCGGCGGGTGTCTCCTACAATGAGCAGTTCTTC
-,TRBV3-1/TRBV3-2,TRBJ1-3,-,CASSQDNSRGLYF,TGTGCCAGCAGCCAAGATAATTCCAGGGGCCTATATTTT
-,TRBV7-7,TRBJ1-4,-,CASSLDSGAKLFF,TGTGCTAGCAGCTTAGACTCAGGGGCAAAACTGTTTTTT
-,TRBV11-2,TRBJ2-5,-,CASSLWGSETQYF,TGTGCCAGCAGCTTATGGGGTAGCGAGACCCAGTACTTC
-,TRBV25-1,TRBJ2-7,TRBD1,CASSESGTGIYEQYF,TGTGCCAGCAGTGAATCCGGGACAGGAATCTACGAGCAGTACTTC
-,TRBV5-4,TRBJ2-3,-,CASSPAGLKSTDTQYF,TGTGCCAGCAGCCCGGCGGGGTTGAAGTCCACAGATACGCAGTATTTT
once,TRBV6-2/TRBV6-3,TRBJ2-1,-,CASSHFGDEQFF,TGTGCCAGCAGTCATTTCGGCGATGAGCAGTTCTTC
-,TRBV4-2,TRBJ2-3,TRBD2,CASSPTSGGTDTQYF,TGTGCCAGCAGCCCGACTAGCGGGGGAACAGATACGCAGTATTTT
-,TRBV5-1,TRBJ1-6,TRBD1,CASSSRGQDNSPLHF,TGCGCCAGCAGCTCCAGGGGGCAGGATAATTCACCCCTCCACTTT
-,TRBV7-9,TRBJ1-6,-,CASSHGQFNSPLHF,TGTGCCAGCAGCCACGGACAGTTTAACTCACCCCTCCACTTT
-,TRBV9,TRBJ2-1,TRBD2,CASSKRLAGDNEQFF,TGTGCCAGCAGCAAACGCCTAGCGGGGGACAATGAGCAGTTCTTC
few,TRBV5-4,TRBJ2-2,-,CASSLGSGGRIGELFF,TGTGCCAGCAGCTTGGGGTCGGGGGGCCGGATCGGGGAGCTGTTTTTT
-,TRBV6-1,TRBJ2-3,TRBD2,CASSDTGGYTDTQYF,TGTGCCAGCAGTGACACCGGGGGGTACACAGATACGCAGTATTTT
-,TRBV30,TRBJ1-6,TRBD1,CAWSHDRESYNSPLHF,TGTGCCTGGAGCCACGACAGGGAATCCTATAATTCACCCCTCCACTTT
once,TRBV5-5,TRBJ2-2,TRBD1,CASLSRGPANTGELFF,TGTGCCAGCCTCTCGAGGGGGCCCGCGAACACCGGGGAGCTGTTTTTT
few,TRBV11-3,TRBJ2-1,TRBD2,CASSQSPGLAVNYNEQFF,TGTGCCAGCAGCCAAAGCCCCGGACTAGCCGTAAACTACAATGAGCAGTTCTTC
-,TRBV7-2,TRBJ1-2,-,CASSLVGGVGYTF,TGTGCCAGCAGCTTAGTTGGGGGCGTTGGCTACACCTTC
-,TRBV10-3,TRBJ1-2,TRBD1,CAISEYRGGSYGYTF,TGTGCCATCAGTGAGTACAGGGGCGGCAGCTATGGCTACACCTTC
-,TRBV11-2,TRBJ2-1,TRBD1,CASSPRTGQEYNEQFF,TGTGCCAGCAGCCCCCGGACAGGGCAGGAATACAATGAGCAGTTCTTC
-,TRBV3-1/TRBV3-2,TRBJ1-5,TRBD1,CASGRQGSNQPQHF,TGTGCCAGCGGCAGACAGGGGAGCAATCAGCCCCAGCATTTT
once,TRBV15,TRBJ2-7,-,CATSRDPTSRWVVYEQYF,TGTGCCACCAGCAGAGATCCGACTAGTCGCTGGGTAGTCTACGAGCAGTACTTC
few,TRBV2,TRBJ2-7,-,CASSEGPVPVYEQYF,TGTGCCAGCAGTGAAGGACCTGTCCCGGTCTACGAGCAGTACTTC
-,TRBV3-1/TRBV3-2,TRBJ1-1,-,CASSQEWQRRDEAFF,TGTGCCAGCAGCCAAGAATGGCAAAGACGGGACGAAGCTTTCTTT
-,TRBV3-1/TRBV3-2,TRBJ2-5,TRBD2,CASSQIKRGGPQETQYF,TGTGCCAGCAGCCAGATCAAGCGGGGGGGACCCCAAGAGACCCAGTACTTC
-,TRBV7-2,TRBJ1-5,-,CASSPGSIGNQPQHF,TGTGCCAGCAGCCCCGGGTCCATAGGCAATCAGCCCCAGCATTTT
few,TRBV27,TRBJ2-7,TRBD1,CASSVYRGPYEQYF,TGTGCCAGCAGTGTCTACAGGGGTCCCTACGAGCAGTACTTC
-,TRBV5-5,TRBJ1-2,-,CASSLPGVEGYTF,TGTGCCAGCAGCTTGCCAGGGGTAGAAGGCTACACCTTC
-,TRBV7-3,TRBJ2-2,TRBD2,CASSSRGGGSTGELFF,TGTGCCAGCAGCTCTCGGGGGGGAGGGAGCACCGGGGAGCTGTTTTTT
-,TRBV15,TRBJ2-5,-,CATNRGNQETQYF,TGTGCCACCAATAGGGGCAACCAAGAGACCCAGTACTTC
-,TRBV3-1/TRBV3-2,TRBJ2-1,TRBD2,CASSQAGTSGYNEQFF,TGTGCCAGCAGCCAAGCCGGGACTAGCGGGTACAATGAGCAGTTCTTC